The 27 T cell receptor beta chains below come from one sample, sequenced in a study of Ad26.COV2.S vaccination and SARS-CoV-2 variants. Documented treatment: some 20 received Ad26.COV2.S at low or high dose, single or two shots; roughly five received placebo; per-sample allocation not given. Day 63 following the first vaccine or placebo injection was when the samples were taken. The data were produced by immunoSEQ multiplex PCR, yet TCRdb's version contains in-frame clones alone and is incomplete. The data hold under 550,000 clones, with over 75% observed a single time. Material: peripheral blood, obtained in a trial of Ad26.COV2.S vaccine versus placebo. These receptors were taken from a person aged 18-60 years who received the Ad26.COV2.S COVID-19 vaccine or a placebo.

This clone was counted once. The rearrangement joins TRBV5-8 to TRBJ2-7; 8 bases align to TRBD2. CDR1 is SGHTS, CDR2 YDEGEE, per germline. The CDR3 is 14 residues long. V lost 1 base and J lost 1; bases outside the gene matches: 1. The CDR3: CASSLLAGSYEQYF. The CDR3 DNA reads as TGTGCCAGCAGCTTGTTAGCGGGATCCTACGAGCAGTACTTC.

CDR3 protein: CASSGTGSTDTQYF. The CDR3 nucleotides are TGTGCCAGCAGTGGGACAGGTAGCACAGATACGCAGTATTTT. This sequence joins TRBV27 and TRBJ2-3; 8 bases match TRBD1. The V and J ends lost 5 bases and 0 bases, in that order; junction bases with no gene match: 1. The CDR3 is 14 amino acids. The V gene's germline CDR1 is MNHEY and CDR2 SMNVEV (reference sequence).

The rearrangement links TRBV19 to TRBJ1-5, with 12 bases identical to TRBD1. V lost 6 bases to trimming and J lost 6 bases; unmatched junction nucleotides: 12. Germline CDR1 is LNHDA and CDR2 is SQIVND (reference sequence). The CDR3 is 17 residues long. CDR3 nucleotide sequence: TGTGCCAGTAGCCGCGACGGGACAGGGGGCGCGGGTCAGCCCCAGCATTTT. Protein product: CASSRDGTGGAGQPQHF.

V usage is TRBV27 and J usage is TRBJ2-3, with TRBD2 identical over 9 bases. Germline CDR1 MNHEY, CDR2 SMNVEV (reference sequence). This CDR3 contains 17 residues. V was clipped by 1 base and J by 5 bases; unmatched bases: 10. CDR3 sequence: CASSLLSSGSWRDTQYF. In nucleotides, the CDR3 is TGTGCCAGCAGTTTATTGAGTAGCGGGAGTTGGAGAGATACGCAGTATTTT.

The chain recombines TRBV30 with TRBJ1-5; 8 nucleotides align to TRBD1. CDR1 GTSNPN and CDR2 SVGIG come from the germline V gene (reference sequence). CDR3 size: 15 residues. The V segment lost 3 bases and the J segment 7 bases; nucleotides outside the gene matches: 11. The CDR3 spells CAWREAGQGNQPQHF. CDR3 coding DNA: TGTGCCTGGAGGGAGGCCGGACAGGGAAACCAGCCCCAGCATTTT.

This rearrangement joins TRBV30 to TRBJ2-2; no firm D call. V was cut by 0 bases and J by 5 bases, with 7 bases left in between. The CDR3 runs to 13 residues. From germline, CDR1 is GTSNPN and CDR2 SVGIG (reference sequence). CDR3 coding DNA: TGTGCCTGGAGTGTACTGCTGACCGGGGAGCTGTTTTTT. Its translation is CAWSVLLTGELFF.

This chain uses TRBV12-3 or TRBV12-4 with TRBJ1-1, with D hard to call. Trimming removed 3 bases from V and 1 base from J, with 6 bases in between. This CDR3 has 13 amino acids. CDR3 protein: CASSLNPNTEAFF. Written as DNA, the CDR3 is TGTGCCAGCAGTTTGAACCCGAACACTGAAGCTTTCTTT.

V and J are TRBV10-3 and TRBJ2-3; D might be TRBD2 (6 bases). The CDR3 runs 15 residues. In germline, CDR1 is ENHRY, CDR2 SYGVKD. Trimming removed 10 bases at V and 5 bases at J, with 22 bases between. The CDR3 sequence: CATFYHDGGRDTQYF. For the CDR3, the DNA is TGTGCCACCTTTTATCATGACGGAGGGCGAGATACGCAGTATTTT.

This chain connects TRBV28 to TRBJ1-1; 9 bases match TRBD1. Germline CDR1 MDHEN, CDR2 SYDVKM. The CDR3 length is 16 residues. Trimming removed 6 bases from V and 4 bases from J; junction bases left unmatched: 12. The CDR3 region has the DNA TGTGCCAGCAGCATAATGACAGGGGGAGGAGGCACTGAAGCTTTCTTT. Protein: CASSIMTGGGGTEAFF.

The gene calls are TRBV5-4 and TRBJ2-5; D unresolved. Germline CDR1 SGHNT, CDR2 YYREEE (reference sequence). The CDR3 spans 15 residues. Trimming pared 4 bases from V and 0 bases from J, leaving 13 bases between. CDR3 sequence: CASSPSRPNQETQYF. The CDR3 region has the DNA TGTGCCAGCAGCCCCTCACGGCCCAACCAAGAGACCCAGTACTTC.

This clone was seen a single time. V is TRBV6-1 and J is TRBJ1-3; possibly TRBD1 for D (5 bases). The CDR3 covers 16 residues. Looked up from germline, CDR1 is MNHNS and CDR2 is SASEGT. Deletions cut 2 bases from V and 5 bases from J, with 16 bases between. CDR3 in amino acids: CASSEIGGIVRNTIYF. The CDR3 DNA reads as TGTGCCAGCAGTGAAATCGGGGGAATCGTACGAAACACCATATATTTT.

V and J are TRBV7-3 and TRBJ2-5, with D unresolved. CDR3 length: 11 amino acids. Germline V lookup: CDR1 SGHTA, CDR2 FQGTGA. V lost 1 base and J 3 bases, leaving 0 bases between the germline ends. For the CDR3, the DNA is TGTGCCAGCAGCTTAAAAGAGACCCAGTACTTC. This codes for CASSLKETQYF.

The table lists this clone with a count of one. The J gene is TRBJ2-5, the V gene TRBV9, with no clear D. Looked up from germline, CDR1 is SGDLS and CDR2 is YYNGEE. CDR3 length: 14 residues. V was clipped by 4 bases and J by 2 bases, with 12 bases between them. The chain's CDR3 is CASSPLPGQETQYF. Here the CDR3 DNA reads TGTGCCAGCAGCCCCCTCCCCGGACAAGAGACCCAGTACTTC.

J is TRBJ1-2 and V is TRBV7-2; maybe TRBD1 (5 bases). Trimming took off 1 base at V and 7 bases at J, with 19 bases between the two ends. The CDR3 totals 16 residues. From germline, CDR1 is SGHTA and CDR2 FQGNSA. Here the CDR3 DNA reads TGTGCCAGCAGCTTAGGGCCACTGACAGAATTTCGTGGCTACACCTTC. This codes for CASSLGPLTEFRGYTF.

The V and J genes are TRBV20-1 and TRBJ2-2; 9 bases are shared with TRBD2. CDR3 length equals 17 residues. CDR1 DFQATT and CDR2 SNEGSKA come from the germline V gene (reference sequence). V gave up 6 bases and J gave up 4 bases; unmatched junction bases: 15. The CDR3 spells CSASAVAGDLVTGELFF. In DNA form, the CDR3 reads TGCAGTGCCAGTGCGGTAGCGGGAGATTTGGTCACCGGGGAGCTGTTTTTT.

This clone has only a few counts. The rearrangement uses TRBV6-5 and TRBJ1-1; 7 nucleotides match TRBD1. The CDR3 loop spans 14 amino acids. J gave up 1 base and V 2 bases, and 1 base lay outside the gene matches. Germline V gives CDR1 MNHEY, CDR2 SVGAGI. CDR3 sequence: CASSYRGQNTEAFF. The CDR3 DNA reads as TGTGCCAGCAGTTACAGGGGGCAGAACACTGAAGCTTTCTTT.

DNA for the CDR3: TGTGCCAGCAGATCAGGGTTGGACTATGGCTACACCTTC. It specifies CASRSGLDYGYTF. The chain joins TRBV9 to TRBJ1-2; a weak D match, TRBD1 (5 bases). V lost 5 bases, J lost 3 bases, and 11 bases lay in between. The germline CDR1 and CDR2 sequences are SGDLS and YYNGEE. There are 13 residues in the CDR3.

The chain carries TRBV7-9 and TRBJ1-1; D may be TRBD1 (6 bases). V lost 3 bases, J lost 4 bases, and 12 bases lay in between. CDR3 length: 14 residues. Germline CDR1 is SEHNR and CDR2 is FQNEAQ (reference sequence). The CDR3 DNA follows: TGTGCCAGCAGCTTCGCAGGGGCGGGCACTGAAGCTTTCTTT. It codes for CASSFAGAGTEAFF.

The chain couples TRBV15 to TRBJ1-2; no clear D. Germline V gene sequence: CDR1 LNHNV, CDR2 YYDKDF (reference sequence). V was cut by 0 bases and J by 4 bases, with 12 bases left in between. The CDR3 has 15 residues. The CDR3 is CATSRERVRSYGYTF. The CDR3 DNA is TGTGCCACCAGCAGAGAGAGAGTCCGTTCCTATGGCTACACCTTC.

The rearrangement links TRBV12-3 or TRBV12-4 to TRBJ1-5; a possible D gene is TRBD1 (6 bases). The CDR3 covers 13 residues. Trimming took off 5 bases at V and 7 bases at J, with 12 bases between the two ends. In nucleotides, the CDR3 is TGTGCCAGCAGTACGATAGGGACACAGCCCCAGCATTTT. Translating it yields CASSTIGTQPQHF.

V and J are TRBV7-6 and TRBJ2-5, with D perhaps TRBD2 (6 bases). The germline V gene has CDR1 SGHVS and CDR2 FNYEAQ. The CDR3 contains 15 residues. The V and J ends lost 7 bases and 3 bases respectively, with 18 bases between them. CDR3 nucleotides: TGTGCCAGCACCACCCTAGCGCAGGACGAAGAGACCCAGTACTTC. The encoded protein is CASTTLAQDEETQYF.

CDR3 in amino acids: CASSSTSLAGGFTDTQYF. CDR3 DNA sequence: TGTGCCAGCAGCTCGACCTCACTAGCGGGAGGTTTCACAGATACGCAGTATTTT. The chain uses TRBV5-4 and TRBJ2-3; TRBD2 matches at 12 bases. CDR1 is SGHNT and CDR2 is YYREEE in the germline V gene (reference sequence). The CDR3 is 18 amino acids. Trimming at V came to 3 bases and at J to 2 bases, leaving 10 bases not matched to a gene.

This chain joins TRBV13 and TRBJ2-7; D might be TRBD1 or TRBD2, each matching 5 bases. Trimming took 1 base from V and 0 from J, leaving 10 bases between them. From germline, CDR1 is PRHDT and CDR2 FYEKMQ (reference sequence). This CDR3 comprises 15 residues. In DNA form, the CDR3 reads TGTGCCAGCAGCTTAGCTGGGACGAACTCCTACGAGCAGTACTTC. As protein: CASSLAGTNSYEQYF.

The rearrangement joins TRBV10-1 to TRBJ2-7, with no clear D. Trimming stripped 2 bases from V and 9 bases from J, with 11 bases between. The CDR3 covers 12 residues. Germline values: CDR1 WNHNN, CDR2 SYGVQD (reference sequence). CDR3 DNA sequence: TGCGCCAGCAGTGAGACCCAGAGGCGGCAGTACTTC. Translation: CASSETQRRQYF.

CDR3 in amino acids: CASSEASGRADTQYF. The CDR3 coding sequence is TGTGCCAGCAGTGAGGCTAGCGGGAGGGCGGATACGCAGTATTTT. The V and J genes are TRBV6-4 and TRBJ2-3, with 12 bases lining up with TRBD2. Germline CDR1 MRHNA, CDR2 SNTAGT. This CDR3 is 15 amino acids long. V lost 3 bases to trimming and J lost 6 bases; unmatched junction nucleotides: 4.

The CDR3 protein is CASRGGYQETQYF. The CDR3 DNA reads as TGTGCCAGCAGAGGAGGGTACCAAGAGACCCAGTACTTC. The V and J genes are TRBV27 and TRBJ2-5, with a possible D match to TRBD2 (6 bases). V was trimmed by 6 bases and J by 0 bases, leaving 8 bases between them. This CDR3 has 13 amino acids. CDR1 and CDR2 (germline): MNHEY, SMNVEV (reference sequence).

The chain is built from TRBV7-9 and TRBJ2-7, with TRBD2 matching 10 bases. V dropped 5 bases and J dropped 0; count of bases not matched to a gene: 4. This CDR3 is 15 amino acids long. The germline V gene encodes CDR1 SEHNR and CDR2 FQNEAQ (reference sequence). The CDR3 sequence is CASSPSGRVSYEQYF. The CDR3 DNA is TGTGCCAGCAGCCCTAGCGGGAGAGTCTCCTACGAGCAGTACTTC.